What follows describes a single T cell receptor beta chain. Its antigen is unknown. Libraries were prepared by immunoSEQ multiplex PCR; TCRdb keeps only in-frame clonotypes and omits some of them. The sample shows around 86,000 clones, approximately 95% of them seen only once. The germline V gene encodes CDR1 LNHDA and CDR2 SQIVND (reference sequence). Unmatched junction bases numbered 7, after V lost 6 bases and J lost 7 bases. This CDR3 contains 14 residues. The data are from a study of siplizumab effects on memory and regulatory T cells. Overall study findings and caveats: Neither a naive nor a memory phenotype was assignable to roughly 75-96% of proliferating CD4+ or CD8+ clones. Proliferating siplizumab-culture Treg suppressive function went unconfirmed.

The sequenced sample was non-Treg CD4+ T cells sorted from blood. The chain carries TRBV19 and TRBJ1-5, with TRBD1 identical over 9 bases. This TCR was sampled from a human donor in good health. The CDR3: CASSPTGGKQPQHF. The CDR3 DNA reads as TGTGCCAGTAGCCCGACAGGGGGAAAACAGCCCCAGCATTTT. Variable domain in full (rest from reference TRBV19 and TRBJ1-5): DGGITQSPKYLFRKEGQNVTLSCEQNLNHDAMYWYRQDPGQGLRLIYYSQIVNDFQKGDIAEGYSVSREKKESFPLTVTSAQKNPTAFYLCASSPTGGKQPQHFGDGTRLSIL.